This T cell receptor beta chain came from a study of T cell changes during pregnancy in multiple sclerosis. The data were produced by immunoSEQ multiplex PCR, yet TCRdb's version contains in-frame clones alone and is incomplete. In the table there are about 40,000 clones, around 94% of which are singletons. V lost 7 bases and J 4 bases, leaving 20 bases between the germline ends. This CDR3 comprises 15 residues. CDR1 is SNHLY and CDR2 is FYNNEI in the germline V gene. This sample comprised peripheral blood, obtained in the third trimester of pregnancy. V and J are TRBV2 and TRBJ2-7; no clear D. This sequence originates from a female donor with multiple sclerosis, enrolled in a pregnancy study. DNA of the CDR3: TGTGCCAGCAACGTCATTGATGAGCTCCTGTACGAGCAGTACTTC. Residues: CASNVIDELLYEQYF.